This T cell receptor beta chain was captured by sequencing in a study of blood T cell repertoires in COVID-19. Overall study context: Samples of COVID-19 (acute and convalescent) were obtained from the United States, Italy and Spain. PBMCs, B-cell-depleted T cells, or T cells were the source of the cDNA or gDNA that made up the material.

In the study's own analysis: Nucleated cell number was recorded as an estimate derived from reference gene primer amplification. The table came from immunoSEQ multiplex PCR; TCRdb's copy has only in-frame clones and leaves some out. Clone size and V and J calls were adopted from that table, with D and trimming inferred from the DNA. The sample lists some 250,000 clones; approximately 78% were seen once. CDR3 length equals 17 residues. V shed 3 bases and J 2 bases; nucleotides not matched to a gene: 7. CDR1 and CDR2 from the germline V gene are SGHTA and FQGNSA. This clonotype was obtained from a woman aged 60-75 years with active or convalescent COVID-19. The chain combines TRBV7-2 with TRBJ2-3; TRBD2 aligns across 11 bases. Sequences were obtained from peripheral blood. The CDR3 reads CASSFSFSGGATDTQYF. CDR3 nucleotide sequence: TGTGCCAGCAGCTTTTCCTTTAGCGGGGGGGCCACAGATACGCAGTATTTT.